The 8 T cell receptor beta chains below all came from one sample that was sequenced in a study of T cells in Graves' hyperthyroidism and ophthalmopathy. RNA transcripts served as the template for amplifying TCR beta CDR3 regions. HTBI primers drove first-round RT-PCR of the TCR CDR3. TCRdb re-analysed the multiplex PCR reads in MiXCR, keeping a single row per CDR3 protein. The top ten clones hold about 30% of a sample with around 250,000 distinct CDR3 sequences, about 16% of them seen once. The source material was blood. Every receptor here comes from a woman aged 18-29 years with Graves' ophthalmopathy.

This clonotype was counted at least ten times. This sequence joins TRBV12-3 or TRBV12-4 and TRBJ1-4; no clear D gene. This CDR3 region has 12 residues. The V gene lost 10 bases and the J gene lost 7 bases, with 13 bases spanning the gap. The CDR3: CATRLGSEKLFF. The CDR3 DNA reads as TGTGCCACCCGGTTGGGGAGTGAAAAACTGTTTTTT.

This clonotype was counted many times. The chain employs TRBV5-5 and TRBJ2-1; the match to TRBD1 covers 8 bases. Germline lookup yields CDR1 SGHKS and CDR2 YYEKEE (reference sequence). J gave up 8 bases and V 4 bases, and 8 bases lay outside the gene matches. CDR3 length: 14 amino acids. CDR3 in amino acids: CASSVGTGLYEQFF. The CDR3 coding sequence is TGTGCCAGCAGCGTCGGGACAGGCTTGTATGAGCAGTTCTTC.

This clonotype occurred many times. The rearrangement links TRBV6-1 to TRBJ1-3; D gene uncertain. Trimming left V 5 bases short and J 0 bases short, with 8 bases between. The CDR3 contains 14 residues. Looked up from germline, CDR1 is MNHNS and CDR2 is SASEGT. CDR3 nucleotide sequence: TGTGCCAGCAGTCCTAAGAGCTCTGGAAACACCATATATTTT. It translates to CASSPKSSGNTIYF.

This clonotype showed up many times. The chain employs TRBV2 and TRBJ2-1; D ambiguous. CDR1 SNHLY and CDR2 FYNNEI come from the germline V gene. V lost 3 bases, J lost 0 bases, and 9 bases lay in between. The CDR3 has 15 residues. CDR3 in DNA: TGTGCCAGCAGTGAGATGGGTGGCTCCTACAATGAGCAGTTCTTC. Amino acid sequence: CASSEMGGSYNEQFF.

This chain uses TRBV28 with TRBJ1-1, with D unresolved. The V end lost 4 bases, the J end lost 11 bases, and 17 bases lay between the germline ends. The germline gives CDR1 MDHEN, CDR2 SYDVKM. The CDR3 runs 13 residues. CDR3 DNA: TGTGCCAGCAGTTCCCACATGTATTTTGATGCTTTCTTT. It is translated as CASSSHMYFDAFF.

The chain recombines TRBV25-1 with TRBJ2-3; maybe TRBD2 (6 bases). Per the germline V gene, CDR1 is MGHDK and CDR2 is SYGVNS. Trimming stripped 3 bases from V and 3 bases from J, with 16 bases between. This CDR3 region has 16 residues. The CDR3 nucleotides read TGTGCCAGCAGTGACCGACTAGTGGGGAGTACAGATACGCAGTATTTT. Its protein product is CASSDRLVGSTDTQYF.

This clonotype was seen only once. A single base separates this from a much larger clone, so it may be a read error. The rearrangement uses TRBV6-1 and TRBJ2-3; 7 nucleotides align to TRBD2. The CDR3 contains 15 residues. The germline CDR1 and CDR2 sequences are MNHNS and SASEGT. In DNA form, the CDR3 reads TGTGTCAGCAGTGTCTCTAGCGGAAGCACAGATACGCAGTATTTT. Amino acids: CVSSVSSGSTDTQYF.

At least ten counts were recorded for this clonotype. The chain joins TRBV10-3 to TRBJ2-1; D possibly corresponds to TRBD1 (6 bases). The CDR3 loop spans 14 amino acids. Trimming removed 4 bases at V and 8 bases at J, with 15 bases between. Germline V CDR1 and CDR2: ENHRY, SYGVKD. The CDR3 spells CAISVTQEGDEQFF. The CDR3 DNA reads as TGTGCCATCAGTGTGACTCAAGAGGGGGATGAGCAGTTCTTC.